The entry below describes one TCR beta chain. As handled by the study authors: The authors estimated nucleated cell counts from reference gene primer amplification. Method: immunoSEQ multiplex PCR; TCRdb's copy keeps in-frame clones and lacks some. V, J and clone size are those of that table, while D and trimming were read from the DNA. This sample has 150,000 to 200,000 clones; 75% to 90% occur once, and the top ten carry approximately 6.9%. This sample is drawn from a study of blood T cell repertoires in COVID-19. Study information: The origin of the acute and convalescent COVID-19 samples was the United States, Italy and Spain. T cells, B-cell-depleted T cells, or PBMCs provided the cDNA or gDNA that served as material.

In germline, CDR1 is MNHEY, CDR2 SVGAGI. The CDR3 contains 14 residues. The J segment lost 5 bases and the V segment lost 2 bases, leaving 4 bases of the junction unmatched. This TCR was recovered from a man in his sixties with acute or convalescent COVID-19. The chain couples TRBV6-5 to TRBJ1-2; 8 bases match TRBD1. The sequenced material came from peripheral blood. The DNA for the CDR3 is TGTGCCAGCAGTTACGCGGACAGGGAGTATGGCTACACCTTC. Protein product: CASSYADREYGYTF.